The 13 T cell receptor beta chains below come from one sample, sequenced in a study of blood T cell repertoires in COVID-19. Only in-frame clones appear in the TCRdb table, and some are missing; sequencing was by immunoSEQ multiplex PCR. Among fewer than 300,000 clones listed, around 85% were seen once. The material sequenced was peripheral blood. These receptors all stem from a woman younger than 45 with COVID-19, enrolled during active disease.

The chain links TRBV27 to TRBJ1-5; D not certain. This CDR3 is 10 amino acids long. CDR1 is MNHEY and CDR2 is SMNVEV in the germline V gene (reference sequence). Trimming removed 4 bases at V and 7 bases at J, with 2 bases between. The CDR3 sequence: CASSSQPQHF. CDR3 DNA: TGTGCCAGCAGTTCGCAGCCCCAGCATTTT.

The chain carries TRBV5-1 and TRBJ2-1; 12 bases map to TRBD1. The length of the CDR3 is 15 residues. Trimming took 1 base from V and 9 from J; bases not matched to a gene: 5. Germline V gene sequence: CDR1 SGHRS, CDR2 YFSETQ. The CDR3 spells CASSLTGQGALEQFF. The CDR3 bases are TGCGCCAGCAGCTTGACGGGACAGGGGGCTCTTGAGCAGTTCTTC.

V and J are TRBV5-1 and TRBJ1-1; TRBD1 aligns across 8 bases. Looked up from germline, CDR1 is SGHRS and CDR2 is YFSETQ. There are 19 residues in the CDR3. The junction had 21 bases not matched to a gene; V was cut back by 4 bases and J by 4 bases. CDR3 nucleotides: TGCGCCAGCAGCCTCGTTGGGCAGGGGGCTAACCTCTTATTCACTGAAGCTTTCTTT. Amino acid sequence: CASSLVGQGANLLFTEAFF.

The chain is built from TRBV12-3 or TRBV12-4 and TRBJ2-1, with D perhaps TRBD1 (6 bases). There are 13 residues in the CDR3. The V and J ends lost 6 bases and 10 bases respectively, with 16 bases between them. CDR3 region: CASSTDSHREQFF. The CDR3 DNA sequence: TGTGCCAGCAGCACGGACAGCCACAGGGAGCAGTTCTTC.

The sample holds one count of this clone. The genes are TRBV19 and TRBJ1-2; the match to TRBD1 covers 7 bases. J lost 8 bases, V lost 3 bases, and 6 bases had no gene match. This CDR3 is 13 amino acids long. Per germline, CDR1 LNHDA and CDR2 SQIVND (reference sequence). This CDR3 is CASSISQGGGYTF. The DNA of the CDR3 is TGTGCCAGTAGTATCAGTCAGGGGGGCGGCTACACCTTC.

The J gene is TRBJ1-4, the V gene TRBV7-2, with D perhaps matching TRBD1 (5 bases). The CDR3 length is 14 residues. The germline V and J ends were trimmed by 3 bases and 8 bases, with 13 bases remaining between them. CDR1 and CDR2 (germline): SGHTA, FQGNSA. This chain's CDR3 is CASSFDSGPEKLFF. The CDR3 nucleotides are TGTGCCAGCAGCTTTGACAGTGGTCCCGAAAAACTGTTTTTT.

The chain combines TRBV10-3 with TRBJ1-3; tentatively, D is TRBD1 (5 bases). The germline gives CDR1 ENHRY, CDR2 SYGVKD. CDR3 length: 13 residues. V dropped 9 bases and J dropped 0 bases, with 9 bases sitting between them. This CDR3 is CAMKDSSGNTIYF. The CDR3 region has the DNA TGTGCCATGAAAGACAGCTCTGGAAACACCATATATTTT.

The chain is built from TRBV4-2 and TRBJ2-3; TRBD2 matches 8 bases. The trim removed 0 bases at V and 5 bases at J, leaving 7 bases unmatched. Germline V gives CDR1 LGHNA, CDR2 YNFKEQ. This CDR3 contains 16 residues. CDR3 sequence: CASSQDRAGGGDTQYF. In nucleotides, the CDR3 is TGTGCCAGCAGCCAAGATCGGGCGGGGGGCGGAGATACGCAGTATTTT.

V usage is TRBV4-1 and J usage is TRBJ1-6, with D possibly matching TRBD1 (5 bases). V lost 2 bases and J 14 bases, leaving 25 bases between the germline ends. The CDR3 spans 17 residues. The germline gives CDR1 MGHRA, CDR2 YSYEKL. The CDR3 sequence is CASSQIKEVPMGHSLHF. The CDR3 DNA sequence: TGCGCCAGCAGCCAAATCAAAGAGGTTCCGATGGGGCATTCCCTCCACTTT.

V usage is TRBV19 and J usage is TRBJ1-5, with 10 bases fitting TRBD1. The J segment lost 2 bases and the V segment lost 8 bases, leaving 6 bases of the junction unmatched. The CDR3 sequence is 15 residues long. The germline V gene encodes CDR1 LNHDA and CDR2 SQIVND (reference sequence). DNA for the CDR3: TGTGCCAGTCGGACGACAGGGGGCGGCAATCAGCCCCAGCATTTT. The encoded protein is CASRTTGGGNQPQHF.

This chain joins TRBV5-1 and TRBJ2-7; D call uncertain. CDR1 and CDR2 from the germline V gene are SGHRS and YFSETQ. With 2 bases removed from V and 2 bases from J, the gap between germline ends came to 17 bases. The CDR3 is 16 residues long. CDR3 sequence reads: CASSLIVGVGTYEQYF. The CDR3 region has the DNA TGCGCCAGCAGCTTAATTGTGGGCGTCGGAACCTACGAGCAGTACTTC.

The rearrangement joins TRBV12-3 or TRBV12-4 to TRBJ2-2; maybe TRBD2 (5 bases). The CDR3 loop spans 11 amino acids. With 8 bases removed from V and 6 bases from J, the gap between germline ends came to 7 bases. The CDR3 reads CASGSPGELFF. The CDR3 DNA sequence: TGTGCCAGCGGGAGCCCCGGGGAGCTGTTTTTT.

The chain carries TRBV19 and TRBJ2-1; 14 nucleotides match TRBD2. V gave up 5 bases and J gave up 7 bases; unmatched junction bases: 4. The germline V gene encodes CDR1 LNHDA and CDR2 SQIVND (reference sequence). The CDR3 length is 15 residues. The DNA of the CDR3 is TGTGCCAGTAGTCCCGGGACTAGCGGGGGTAATGAGCAGTTCTTC. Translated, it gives CASSPGTSGGNEQFF. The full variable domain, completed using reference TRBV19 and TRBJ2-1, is DGGITQSPKYLFRKEGQNVTLSCEQNLNHDAMYWYRQDPGQGLRLIYYSQIVNDFQKGDIAEGYSVSREKKESFPLTVTSAQKNPTAFYLCASSPGTSGGNEQFFGPGTRLTVL.